This T cell receptor (beta chain) comes out of a study of blood T cell repertoires in COVID-19. About the research overall: Spain, Italy and the United States supplied samples that represented acute and convalescent COVID-19. PBMCs, B-cell-depleted T cells, or T cells provided the cDNA or gDNA that made up the material.

Per the germline V gene, CDR1 is MRHNA and CDR2 is SNTAGT. This CDR3 contains 13 residues. With 6 bases removed from V and 2 bases from J, the gap between germline ends came to 9 bases. Methods used by the authors: Amplification of reference gene primers provided the estimated nucleated cell counts. Libraries were prepared by immunoSEQ multiplex PCR; TCRdb keeps only in-frame clonotypes and omits some of them. V, J and clone size were drawn from that table, and D and trimming were deduced from the DNA. The repertoire has tens of thousands of clones, 84% of them found once; the top ten carry about a third.

The V call is TRBV6-4, the J call TRBJ2-3; D unclear. The specimen was peripheral blood. The sequence derives from a man in his 70s with acute or convalescent COVID-19. The CDR3 here is CASSLDFTDTQYF. CDR3 coding DNA: TGTGCCAGCAGCCTTGACTTCACAGATACGCAGTATTTT.